A selection of T cell receptor beta chains follows, all from one sample in a study of T cell repertoires in cytomegalovirus infection. Antigens of these TCRs are unknown. TCRdb passed the reads through MiXCR, listing each CDR3 protein once. This sample has approximately 910,000 distinct CDR3 sequences, with roughly 31% found just once. This sample comprised cultured CD8+ T cells from PBMCs, obtained from culture after CMV antigen stimulation. These TCRs come from a human donor in good health (CMV status not recorded). Some clones in this sample may be carry-over from other donors' samples. The CDR3 runs from the conserved cysteine through the conserved F or W. Fields, in order: D gene, V gene, clone size, J gene, CDR3 protein, CDR3 DNA. D genes are given only for firm matches. Not every row has a clone size; where given, it reads once, few, many or a size class.

>TRBD2|TRBV7-9|many|TRBJ2-7
CASSPGGLAGERYYEQYF
TGTGCCAGCAGCCCCGGGGGCCTAGCGGGGGAGAGGTACTACGAGCAGTACTTC
>.|TRBV6-5|.|TRBJ2-1
CASSNSGENYNEQFF
TGTGCCAGCAGTAACTCTGGAGAGAATTACAATGAGCAGTTCTTC
>.|TRBV9|.|TRBJ2-1
CVSSVGDYNEQFF
TGTGTCAGCAGCGTAGGAGATTACAATGAGCAGTTCTTC
>.|TRBV27|.|TRBJ2-3
CASSLFARSRTDTQYF
TGTGCCAGCAGTTTATTTGCCAGGTCTAGGACAGATACGCAGTATTTT
>TRBD2|TRBV29-1|.|TRBJ2-2
CSVGLAGDYTGELFF
TGCAGCGTCGGACTAGCGGGGGATTATACCGGGGAGCTGTTTTTT
>.|TRBV19|.|TRBJ1-1
CASRLKGQMNTEAFF
TGTGCCAGTAGACTCAAGGGACAAATGAACACTGAAGCTTTCTTT
>TRBD2|TRBV27|few|TRBJ2-1
CASSSLTSGGPSNEQFF
TGTGCCAGCAGTTCGCTGACTAGCGGGGGGCCCTCGAATGAGCAGTTCTTC
>.|TRBV27|many|TRBJ1-4
CASSLTRSRYEKLFF
TGTGCCAGCAGTTTAACCCGGTCCAGATATGAAAAACTGTTTTTT
>TRBD2|TRBV7-2|many|TRBJ2-5
CASSSSTGLAGRETQYF
TGTGCCAGCAGCTCCTCCACGGGACTAGCGGGGAGGGAGACCCAGTACTTC
>.|TRBV18|.|TRBJ1-4
CASSPPARTNEKLFF
TGTGCCAGCTCACCACCAGCAAGGACTAATGAAAAACTGTTTTTT
>.|TRBV7-2|many|TRBJ2-4
CASSPRHLPLAKNIQYF
TGTGCCAGCAGCCCCCGACACCTCCCGCTAGCCAAAAACATTCAGTACTTC
>TRBD2|TRBV7-9|few|TRBJ2-1
CASRRGGGDEQFF
TGTGCCAGCAGGCGGGGGGGTGGGGATGAGCAGTTCTTC